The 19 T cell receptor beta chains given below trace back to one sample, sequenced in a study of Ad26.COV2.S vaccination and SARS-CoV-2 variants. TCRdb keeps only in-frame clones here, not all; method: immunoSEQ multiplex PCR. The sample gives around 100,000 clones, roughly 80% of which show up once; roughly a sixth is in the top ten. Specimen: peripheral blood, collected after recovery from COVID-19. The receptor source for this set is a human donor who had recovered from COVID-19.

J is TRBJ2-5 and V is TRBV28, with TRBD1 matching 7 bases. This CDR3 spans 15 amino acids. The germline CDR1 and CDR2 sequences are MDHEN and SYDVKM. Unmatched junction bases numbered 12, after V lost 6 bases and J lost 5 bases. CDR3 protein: CASRRDSERLETQYF. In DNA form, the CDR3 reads TGTGCCAGCAGAAGGGACAGCGAGCGGTTGGAGACCCAGTACTTC.

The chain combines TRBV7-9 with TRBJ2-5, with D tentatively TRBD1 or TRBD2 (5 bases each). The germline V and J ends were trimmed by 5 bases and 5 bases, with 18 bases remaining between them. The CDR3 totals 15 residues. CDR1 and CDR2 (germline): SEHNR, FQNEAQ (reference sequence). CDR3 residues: CASSGVRDVTETQYF. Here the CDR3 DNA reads TGTGCCAGCAGCGGAGTCCGGGACGTTACGGAGACCCAGTACTTC.

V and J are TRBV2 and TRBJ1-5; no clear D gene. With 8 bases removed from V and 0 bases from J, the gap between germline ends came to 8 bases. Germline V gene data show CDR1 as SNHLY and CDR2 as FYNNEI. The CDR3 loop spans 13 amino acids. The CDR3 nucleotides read TGTGCCAGCGCGAAGGATAGCAATCAGCCCCAGCATTTT. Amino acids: CASAKDSNQPQHF.

CDR3 in DNA: TGTGCCAGCAGCTGGGGACAGGGGGCGGATGAAAAACTGTTTTTT. This gives the protein CASSWGQGADEKLFF. This rearrangement joins TRBV7-9 to TRBJ1-4, with 12 nucleotides matching TRBD1. The CDR3 loop spans 15 amino acids. The V gene's germline CDR1 is SEHNR and CDR2 FQNEAQ (reference sequence). V trimming: 4 bases; J trimming: 6 bases; junction bases outside the gene matches: 3. The full variable domain, in which reference TRBV7-9 and TRBJ1-4 provide the parts outside the CDR3, is DTGVSQNPRHKITKRGQNVTFRCDPISEHNRLYWYRQTLGQGPEFLTYFQNEAQLEKSRLLSDRFSAERPKGSFSTLEIQRTEQGDSAMYLCASSWGQGADEKLFFGSGTQLSVL.

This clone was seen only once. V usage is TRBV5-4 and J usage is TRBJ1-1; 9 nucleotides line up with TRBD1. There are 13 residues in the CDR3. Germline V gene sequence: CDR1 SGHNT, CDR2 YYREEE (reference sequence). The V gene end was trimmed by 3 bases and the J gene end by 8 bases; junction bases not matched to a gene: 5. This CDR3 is CASSSIDRGEAFF. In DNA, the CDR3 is TGTGCCAGCAGCTCCATCGACAGGGGGGAAGCTTTCTTT.

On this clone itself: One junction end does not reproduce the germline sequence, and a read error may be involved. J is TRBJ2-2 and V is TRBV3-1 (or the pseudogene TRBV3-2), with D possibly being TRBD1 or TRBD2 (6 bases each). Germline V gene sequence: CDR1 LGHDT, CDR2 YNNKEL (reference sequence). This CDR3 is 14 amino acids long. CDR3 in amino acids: CASRQGGSGGELFF. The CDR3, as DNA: TGTGCCAGCAGGCAAGGGGGGAGTGGCGGGGAGCTGTTTTTT.

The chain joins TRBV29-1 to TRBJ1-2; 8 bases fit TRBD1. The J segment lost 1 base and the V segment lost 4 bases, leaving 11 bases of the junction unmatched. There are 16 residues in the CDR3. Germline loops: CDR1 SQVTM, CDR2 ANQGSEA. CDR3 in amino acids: CSVAQDRGPFNYGYTF. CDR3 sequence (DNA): TGCAGCGTTGCCCAAGACAGGGGACCTTTTAACTATGGCTACACCTTC.

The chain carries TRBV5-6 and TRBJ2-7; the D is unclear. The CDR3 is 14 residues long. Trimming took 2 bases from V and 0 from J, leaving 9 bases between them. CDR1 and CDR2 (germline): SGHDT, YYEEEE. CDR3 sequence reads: CASSFLGSSYEQYF. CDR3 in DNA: TGTGCCAGCAGCTTTCTGGGTAGCTCCTACGAGCAGTACTTC.

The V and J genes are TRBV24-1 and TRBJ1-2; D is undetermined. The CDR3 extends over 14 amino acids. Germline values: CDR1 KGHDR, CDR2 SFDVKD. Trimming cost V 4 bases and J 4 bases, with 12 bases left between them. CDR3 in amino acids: CATSERARSYGYTF. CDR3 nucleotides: TGTGCCACCAGTGAACGGGCTCGGAGCTATGGCTACACCTTC.

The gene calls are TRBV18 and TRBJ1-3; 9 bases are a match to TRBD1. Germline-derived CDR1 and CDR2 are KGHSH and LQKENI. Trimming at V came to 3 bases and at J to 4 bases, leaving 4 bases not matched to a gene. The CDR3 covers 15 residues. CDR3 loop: CASSPGQGSGNTIYF. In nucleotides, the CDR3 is TGTGCCAGCTCACCTGGACAGGGGTCAGGAAACACCATATATTTT.

CDR3 bases: TGTGCCATCAGTGAGGCAGGAATCGCGAACACCGGGGAGCTGTTTTTT. The encoded protein is CAISEAGIANTGELFF. The chain combines TRBV10-3 with TRBJ2-2, with D unresolved. Germline assignment: CDR1 ENHRY and CDR2 SYGVKD. The ends were cut back, 2 bases at V and 0 bases at J, with 10 bases in the middle. The CDR3 sequence is 16 residues long.

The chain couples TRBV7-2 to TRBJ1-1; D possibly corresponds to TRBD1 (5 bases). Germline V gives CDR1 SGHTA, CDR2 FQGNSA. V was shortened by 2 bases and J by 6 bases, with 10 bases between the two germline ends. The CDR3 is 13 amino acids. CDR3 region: CASSLRQFAEAFF. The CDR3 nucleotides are TGTGCCAGCAGCTTACGACAGTTCGCTGAAGCTTTCTTT.

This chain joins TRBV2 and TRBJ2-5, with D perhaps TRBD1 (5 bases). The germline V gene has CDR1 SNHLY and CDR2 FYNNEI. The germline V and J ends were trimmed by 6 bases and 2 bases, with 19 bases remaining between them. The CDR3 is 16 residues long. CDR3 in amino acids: CASRISRGLAQETQYF. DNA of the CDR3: TGTGCCAGCAGAATATCAAGGGGTCTCGCACAAGAGACCCAGTACTTC. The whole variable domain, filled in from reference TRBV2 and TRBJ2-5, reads EPEVTQTPSHQVTQMGQEVILRCVPISNHLYFYWYRQILGQKVEFLVSFYNNEISEKSEIFDDQFSVERPDGSNFTLKIRSTKLEDSAMYFCASRISRGLAQETQYFGPGTRLLVL.

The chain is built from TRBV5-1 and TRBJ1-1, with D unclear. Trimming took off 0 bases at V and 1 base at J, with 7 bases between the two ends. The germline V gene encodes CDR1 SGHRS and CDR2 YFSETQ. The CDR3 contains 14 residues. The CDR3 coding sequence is TGCGCCAGCAGCTTGGTCAACTCGAACACTGAAGCTTTCTTT. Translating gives CASSLVNSNTEAFF.

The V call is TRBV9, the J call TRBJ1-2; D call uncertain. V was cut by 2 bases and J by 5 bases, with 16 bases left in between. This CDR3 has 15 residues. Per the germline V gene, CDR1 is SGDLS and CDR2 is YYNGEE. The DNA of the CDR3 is TGTGCCAGCAGCGTGGAGGACTTCACGAATTATGGCTACACCTTC. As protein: CASSVEDFTNYGYTF.

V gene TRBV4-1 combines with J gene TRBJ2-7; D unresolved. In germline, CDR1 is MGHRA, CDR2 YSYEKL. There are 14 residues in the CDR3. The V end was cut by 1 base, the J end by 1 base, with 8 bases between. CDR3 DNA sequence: TGCGCCAGCAGCCAAGTCGCTCAGTCCTACGAGCAGTACTTC. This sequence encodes CASSQVAQSYEQYF.

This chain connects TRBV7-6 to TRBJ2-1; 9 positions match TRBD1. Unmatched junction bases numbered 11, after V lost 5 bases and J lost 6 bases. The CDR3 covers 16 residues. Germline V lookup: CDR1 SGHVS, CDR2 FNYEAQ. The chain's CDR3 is CASSPTGQGTGNEQFF. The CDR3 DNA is TGTGCCAGCAGCCCTACTGGACAGGGGACCGGCAATGAGCAGTTCTTC.

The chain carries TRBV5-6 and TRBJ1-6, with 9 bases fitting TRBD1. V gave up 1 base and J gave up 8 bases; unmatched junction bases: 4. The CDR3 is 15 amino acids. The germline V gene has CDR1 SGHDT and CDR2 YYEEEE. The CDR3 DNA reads TGTGCCAGCAGCTTGCTGGACAGGGGAGATTCACCCCTCCACTTT. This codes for CASSLLDRGDSPLHF.

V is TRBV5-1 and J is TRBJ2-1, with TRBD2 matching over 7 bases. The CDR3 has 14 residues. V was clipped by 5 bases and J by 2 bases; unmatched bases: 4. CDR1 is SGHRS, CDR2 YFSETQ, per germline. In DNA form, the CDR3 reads TGCGCCAGCAGAACTAGCGATACCTACAATGAGCAGTTCTTC. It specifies CASRTSDTYNEQFF.